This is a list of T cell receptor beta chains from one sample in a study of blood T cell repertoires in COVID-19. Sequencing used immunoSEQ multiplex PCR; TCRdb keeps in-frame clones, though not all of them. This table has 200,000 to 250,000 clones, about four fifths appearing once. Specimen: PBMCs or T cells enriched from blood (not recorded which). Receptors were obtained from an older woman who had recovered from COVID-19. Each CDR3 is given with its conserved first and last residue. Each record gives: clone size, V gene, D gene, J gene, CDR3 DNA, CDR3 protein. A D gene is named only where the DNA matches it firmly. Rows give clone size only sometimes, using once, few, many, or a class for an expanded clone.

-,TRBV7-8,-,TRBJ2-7,TGTGCCAGCAGCTTATCCCGGGACTACGAGCAGTACTTC,CASSLSRDYEQYF
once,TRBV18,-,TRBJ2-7,TGTGCCAGCTCACCGACAACGGACAGACCATACGAGCAGTACTTC,CASSPTTDRPYEQYF
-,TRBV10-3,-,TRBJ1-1,TGTGCCATCAGTGAGTCGCCTTACCTAGACACTGAAGCTTTCTTT,CAISESPYLDTEAFF
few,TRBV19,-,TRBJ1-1,TGTGCCAGTAGTCCTGGCGGGGCGAACACTGAAGCTTTCTTT,CASSPGGANTEAFF
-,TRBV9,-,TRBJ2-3,TGTGCCAGCAGCTCTTTAAATACGCAGTATTTT,CASSSLNTQYF
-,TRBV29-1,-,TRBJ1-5,TGCAGCGTTTCCCTCGGGCAGGGAGGTCAGCCCCAGCATTTT,CSVSLGQGGQPQHF
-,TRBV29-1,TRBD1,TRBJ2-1,TGCAGCGTCCTTAGGGGACAGGGTAAAAATGAGCAGTTCTTC,CSVLRGQGKNEQFF
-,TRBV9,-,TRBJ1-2,TGTGCCAGCAGACCAAACGCCGGGGGGAATGGCTACACCTTC,CASRPNAGGNGYTF
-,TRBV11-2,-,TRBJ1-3,TGTGCCAGCAGCCCCTCTTGGGGGCCTGGAAACACCATATATTTT,CASSPSWGPGNTIYF
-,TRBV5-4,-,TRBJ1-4,TGTGCCAGCAGCCGAGGGGGAGGGACCTCCGTGGCTAATGAAAAACTGTTTTTT,CASSRGGGTSVANEKLFF
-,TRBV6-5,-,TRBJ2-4,TGTGCCTCCAGGGGACGATTAGCCAAAAACATTCAGTACTTC,CASRGRLAKNIQYF
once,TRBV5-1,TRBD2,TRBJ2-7,TGCGCCAGCAGCTTCGCCGGGACTAGCGCCTCCTACGAGCAGTACTTC,CASSFAGTSASYEQYF
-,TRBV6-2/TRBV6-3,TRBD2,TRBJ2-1,TGTGCCAGCAGTTACTCGACCACTAGCGGGGTGTCCTACAATGAGCAGTTCTTC,CASSYSTTSGVSYNEQFF
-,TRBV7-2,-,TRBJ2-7,TGTGCCAGCAGCCCGGACAAGTTCTCCTACGAGCAGTACTTC,CASSPDKFSYEQYF
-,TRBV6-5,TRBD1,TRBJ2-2,TGTGCCAGCAGCTGGGACAGGGTTACCACCGGGGAGCTGTTTTTT,CASSWDRVTTGELFF
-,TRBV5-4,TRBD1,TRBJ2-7,TGTGCCAGCAGTCTGACAGGGGGAGAGCAGTACTTC,CASSLTGGEQYF
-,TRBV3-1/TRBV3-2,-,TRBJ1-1,TGTGCCAGCAGCCGCGGACAGAGGATGAACACTGAAGCTTTCTTT,CASSRGQRMNTEAFF
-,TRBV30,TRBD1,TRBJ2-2,TGTGCCTGGAGTAACGACAGGGGCTTGGGCGGGGAGCTGTTTTTT,CAWSNDRGLGGELFF
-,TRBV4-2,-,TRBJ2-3,TGTGCCAGCAGCCAAGTGACGGTAGCGGGCACAGATACGCAGTATTTT,CASSQVTVAGTDTQYF
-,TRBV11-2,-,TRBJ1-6,TGTGCCAGCAGCCGAACGGGACAAAGAAATTCACCCCTCCACTTT,CASSRTGQRNSPLHF
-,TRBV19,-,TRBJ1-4,TGTGCCAGTAGATTTTTGGCAGGGGACGAAAAACTGTTTTTT,CASRFLAGDEKLFF
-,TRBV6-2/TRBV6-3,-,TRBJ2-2,TGTGCCAGCAGGCCTACATTGAACACCGGGGAGCTGTTTTTT,CASRPTLNTGELFF
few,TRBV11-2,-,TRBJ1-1,TGTGCCAGCAGCTTAGAGAGCAGACTTGAAGCTTTCTTT,CASSLESRLEAFF
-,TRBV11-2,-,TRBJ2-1,TGTGCCAGCAGCTTAACGTCGGGGAATGAGCAGTTCTTC,CASSLTSGNEQFF
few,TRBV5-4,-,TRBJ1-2,TGTGCCAGCAGCTTGGATCGGGGAAACTATGGCTACACCTTC,CASSLDRGNYGYTF
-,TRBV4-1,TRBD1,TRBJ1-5,TGCGCCAGCAGCCAAGAGGACAGGGGTGGTCAGCCCCAGCATTTT,CASSQEDRGGQPQHF
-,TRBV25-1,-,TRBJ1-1,TGTGCCAGCAGTGGGTGGACAGTCATGAACACTGAAGCTTTCTTT,CASSGWTVMNTEAFF
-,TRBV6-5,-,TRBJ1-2,TGTGCCAGCAGTTTGGGTCGCGGGACGGGAGGCTACACCTTC,CASSLGRGTGGYTF
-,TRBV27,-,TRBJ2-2,TGTGCCAGCAGTTTAGGACGCGGGTCCGGGGAGCTGTTTTTT,CASSLGRGSGELFF
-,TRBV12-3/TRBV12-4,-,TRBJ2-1,TGTGCCAGCAGTTTCCCAGCTAGTGAGCAGTTCTTC,CASSFPASEQFF
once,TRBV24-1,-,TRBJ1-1,TGTGCCACCAGTGATAGCAGGGGCACTGAAGCTTTCTTT,CATSDSRGTEAFF
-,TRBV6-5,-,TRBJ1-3,TGTGCCAGCAGTTACTCGGGGGGCTCTGGAAACACCATATATTTT,CASSYSGGSGNTIYF
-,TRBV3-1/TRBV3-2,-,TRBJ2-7,TGTGCCAGCAGCCAAGGACCGGGGGAAACCTACGAGCAGTACTTC,CASSQGPGETYEQYF
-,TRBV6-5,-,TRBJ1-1,TGTGCCAGCCGGGGGAGCGGGGTTGAAGCTTTCTTT,CASRGSGVEAFF
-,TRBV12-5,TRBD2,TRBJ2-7,TGTGCTAGTGGCCTGGGAGGACTAGCGGCCTACGAGCAGTACTTC,CASGLGGLAAYEQYF
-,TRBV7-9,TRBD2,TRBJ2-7,TGTGCCAGCAGCTTTAGCCCGGGACTAGGAGGTTCCTACGAGCAGTACTTC,CASSFSPGLGGSYEQYF
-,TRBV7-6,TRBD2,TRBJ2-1,TGTGCCAGCAGCTTAACTGGACTAGCGGGAGTCAATGGGCAGTTCTTC,CASSLTGLAGVNGQFF
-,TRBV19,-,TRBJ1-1,TGTGCCAGTAGTAGCGCGGGCTGGACTGAAGCTTTCTTT,CASSSAGWTEAFF
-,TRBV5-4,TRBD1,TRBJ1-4,TGTGCCAGCAGCCCGACGGGACAGGGAGATGAAAAACTGTTTTTT,CASSPTGQGDEKLFF
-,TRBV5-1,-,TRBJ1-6,TGCGCCAGCAGACAGGATCGGGGGAATTCACCCCTCCACTTT,CASRQDRGNSPLHF
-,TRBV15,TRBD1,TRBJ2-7,TGTGCCACCAGCATTGGACAGGGAAGCTACGAGCAGTACTTC,CATSIGQGSYEQYF
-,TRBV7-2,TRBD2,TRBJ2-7,TGTGCCAGCAGCTTAGCGGGACTAGCGGGGGGACCTCGCGAGCAGTACTTC,CASSLAGLAGGPREQYF
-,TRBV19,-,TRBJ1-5,TGTGCCAGTGAGTCGGGAAATCAGCCCCAGCATTTT,CASESGNQPQHF
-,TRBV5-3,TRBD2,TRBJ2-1,TGTGCCAGAAGCCTAATCCGGGAGGGTGACAATGAGCAGTTCTTC,CARSLIREGDNEQFF
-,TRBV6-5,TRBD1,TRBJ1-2,TGTGCCAGCAGAAACAGGGGCTCGCGTGGCTACACCTTC,CASRNRGSRGYTF
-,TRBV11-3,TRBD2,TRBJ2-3,TGTGCCAGCAGCCTCGGGGGGGCCACAGATACGCAGTATTTT,CASSLGGATDTQYF
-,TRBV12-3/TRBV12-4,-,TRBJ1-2,TGTGCCAGCATGCAGGGGAGCTATGGCTACACCTTC,CASMQGSYGYTF
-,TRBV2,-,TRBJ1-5,TGTGCCAGCAGTGTCAGTTATAGCAATCAGCCCCAGCATTTT,CASSVSYSNQPQHF
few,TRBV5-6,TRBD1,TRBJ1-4,TGTGCCAGCAGCCCGGACAGGAGGACTAATGAAAAACTGTTTTTT,CASSPDRRTNEKLFF
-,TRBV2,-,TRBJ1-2,TGTGCCAGCAGACAGATTGCCTATGGCTACACCTTC,CASRQIAYGYTF
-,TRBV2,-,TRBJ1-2,TGTGCCAGCAGTGAGGGCGGGAACTATGGCTACACCTTC,CASSEGGNYGYTF
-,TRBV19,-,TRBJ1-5,TGTGCCAGTAGTAAATCAGAGGGCAATCAGCCCCAGCATTTT,CASSKSEGNQPQHF
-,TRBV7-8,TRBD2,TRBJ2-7,TGTGCCAGCAGCAACCTTGCTAGCGGAACCTCCTACGAGCAGTACTTC,CASSNLASGTSYEQYF
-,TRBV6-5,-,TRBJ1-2,TGTGCCAGCAGGCTCCGGGACACATCTAACTATGGCTACACCTTC,CASRLRDTSNYGYTF